This TCR beta chain was obtained from a study of T-cell memory formation after mild COVID-19. Regarding the study as a whole: Pre-infection memory held some responding clones, suggesting pre-existing cross-reactive T cells responded. From day 15 to 85, contracting clones were balanced between CD4 and CD8, whereas later expanders leaned toward CD4+.

TCRdb fed the 5' RACE reads into MiXCR, producing one record per CDR3 protein. The table shows 470,000 or so distinct CDR3 sequences, with roughly 25% occurring only once. The length of the CDR3 is 17 residues. In germline, CDR1 is SNHLY, CDR2 FYNNEI. V was pared by 7 bases and J by 0 bases, with 18 bases between. In the case of this clonotype: The antigen is not known.

V is TRBV2 and J is TRBJ2-2; a weak D match, TRBD2 (6 bases). The sample taken for sequencing was PBMCs or a T cell subset sorted from them (not recorded which). This TCR came from an adult woman who had mild COVID-19 (a few samples of this study predate the infection). Cell type and time point are not known. The CDR3 region is CASKRTTLYANTGELFF. The CDR3, as DNA: TGTGCCAGCAAGAGGACTACCTTATACGCGAACACCGGGGAGCTGTTTTTT.